This note documents a single T cell receptor (beta chain) sequence. The same CDR3 also results from other DNA sequences found in this sample. The germline V and J ends were trimmed by 6 bases and 0 bases, with 14 bases remaining between them. Per germline, CDR1 SQVTM and CDR2 ANQGSEA. This CDR3 region has 15 residues. The entry originates in a study of T cell repertoires in ileal Crohn's disease. Libraries were prepared by immunoSEQ multiplex PCR; TCRdb keeps only in-frame clonotypes and omits some of them. The sample includes roughly 8,400 clones, approximately 80% of them seen just once. The chain carries TRBV29-1 and TRBJ2-2, with D tentatively TRBD1 (5 bases). Sequencing was performed on ileal tissue. This receptor was obtained from an adult with Crohn's disease. The chain's CDR3 is CSVAGPRSNTGELFF. CDR3 DNA sequence: TGCAGCGTCGCAGGGCCTCGGTCGAACACCGGGGAGCTGTTTTTT.